Below are 30 T cell receptor beta chains sequenced from a single sample in a study of breast tumors, draining lymph nodes, adjacent tissues. Breast cancer patients provided tissue from their axillary draining lymph nodes. Using its own MiXCR run on the multiplex PCR reads, TCRdb lists one record per CDR3 protein. The data show approximately 300,000 distinct CDR3 sequences, with over 30% seen just once and around 1% held by the top ten. The sample taken for sequencing was axillary lymph node tissue. The receptors originated from a female donor with breast cancer. Some clones in this sample may be carry-over from other donors' samples.

The chain has TRBV6-2 or TRBV6-3 and TRBJ2-7; possibly TRBD1 for D (6 bases). Germline V gives CDR1 MNHEY, CDR2 SVGEGT. The CDR3 spans 16 residues. The ends were cut back, 2 bases at V and 7 bases at J, with 21 bases in the middle. CDR3 nucleotide sequence: TGTGCCAGCAGTTACCGGTCAGGGGACCCACTGAAGGAGCAGTACTTC. Its translation: CASSYRSGDPLKEQYF.

This clonotype occurred many times. CDR3 residues: CASSLESGTNTGELFF. Written as DNA, the CDR3 is TGTGCCAGCAGCTTAGAGAGCGGGACGAACACCGGGGAGCTGTTTTTT. The rearrangement links TRBV11-1 to TRBJ2-2; TRBD2 aligns across 7 bases. The CDR3 loop spans 16 amino acids. Germline V gene sequence: CDR1 SGHAT, CDR2 FQDESV (reference sequence). The ends lost 1 base at V and 0 bases at J; junction bases unmatched: 2. Looking up the rest from reference TRBV11-1 and TRBJ2-2 gives the full variable domain: EAEVAQSPRYKITEKSQAVAFWCDPISGHATLYWYRQILGQGPELLVQFQDESVVDDSQLPKDRFSAERLKGVDSTLKIQPAELGDSAMYLCASSLESGTNTGELFFGEGSRLTVL.

With regard to this clonotype: This sequence may be a read error, since a much larger clone differs from it by one base. V is TRBV19 and J is TRBJ2-1; 9 bases map to TRBD2. The germline CDR1 and CDR2 sequences are LNHDA and SQIVND (reference sequence). This CDR3 region has 14 residues. CDR3 region: CATSPGLAFNEQFF. In DNA form, the CDR3 reads TGTGCCACTAGTCCCGGACTAGCGTTTAATGAGCAGTTCTTC.

The CDR3 DNA is TGCAGTGTTCCGCGGGATAACACAGATACGGGTGAAAAACTGTTTTTT. The encoded protein is CSVPRDNTDTGEKLFF. The chain recombines TRBV20-1 with TRBJ1-4; D remains ambiguous. CDR3 length equals 16 residues. Trimming took off 7 bases at V and 7 bases at J, with 25 bases between the two ends. Per the germline V gene, CDR1 is DFQATT and CDR2 is SNEGSKA (reference sequence).

In its sample, this clonotype was seen a few times. The chain combines TRBV19 with TRBJ2-1; 10 bases line up with TRBD2. The CDR3 has 15 residues. V was pared by 4 bases and J by 9 bases, with 9 bases of the junction left unmatched. CDR1 LNHDA and CDR2 SQIVND come from the germline V gene (reference sequence). CDR3 coding DNA: TGTGCCAGTAGTAAAGCTAGCGGGAGCTGGAGTGAGCAGTTCTTC. Encoded protein: CASSKASGSWSEQFF. Variable domain in full (rest from reference TRBV19 and TRBJ2-1): DGGITQSPKYLFRKEGQNVTLSCEQNLNHDAMYWYRQDPGQGLRLIYYSQIVNDFQKGDIAEGYSVSREKKESFPLTVTSAQKNPTAFYLCASSKASGSWSEQFFGPGTRLTVL.

Comment on this clonotype: The CDR3 end shows no conserved phenylalanine or tryptophan, and so a read error is likely. The chain has TRBV25-1 and TRBJ2-3, with TRBD2 identical over 8 bases. The CDR3 contains 14 residues. Looked up from germline, CDR1 is MGHDK and CDR2 is SYGVNS. J was trimmed by 3 bases and V by 5 bases; bases with no gene match: 4. CDR3 loop: CASSFGGRTDTQYL. The CDR3 nucleotides are TGTGCCAGCAGTTTTGGCGGGAGGACAGATACGCAGTATCTT.

This clonotype was observed many times. This chain uses TRBV12-3 or TRBV12-4 with TRBJ2-2, with D possibly being TRBD1 (5 bases). The CDR3 has 15 residues. V was pared by 3 bases and J by 1 base, with 9 bases between. CDR3 region: CASSFRQGNTGELFF. In DNA, the CDR3 is TGTGCCAGCAGTTTCCGGCAGGGGAACACCGGGGAGCTGTTTTTT.

Concerning this clonotype: A much larger clone differs by one base, so this may be a read error. The chain employs TRBV6-6 and TRBJ1-3, with 7 bases identical to TRBD2. The end of the DNA aligns better with TRBJ2-3, so the J call may be wrong. Germline CDR1 reads MNHNY; CDR2 reads SVGAGI (reference sequence). This CDR3 is 14 amino acids long. The CDR3 protein is CASETSRITDTQYF. The DNA of the CDR3 is TGTGCCAGCGAGACTAGCAGGATCACAGATACGCAGTATTTT.

The rearrangement links TRBV10-2 to TRBJ1-6, with TRBD1 identical over 7 bases. V lost 6 bases, J lost 7 bases, and 9 bases stayed unmatched. Germline V gene data show CDR1 as WSHSY and CDR2 as SAAADI. This CDR3 is built from 15 residues. CDR3 in amino acids: CASSLDWDRNSPLHF. DNA for the CDR3: TGCGCCAGCAGCTTAGATTGGGACAGAAATTCACCCCTCCACTTT.

Turning to this clonotype: One base away lies a much larger clone, so this may be a sequencing read error. V gene TRBV9 combines with J gene TRBJ2-7; TRBD2 matches at 8 bases. Germline CDR1 is SGDLS and CDR2 is YYNGEE. CDR3 length: 14 residues. This CDR3 reads CASSVQAGVGEQSF. CDR3 bases: TGTGCCAGCAGCGTACAAGCGGGAGTAGGGGAGCAGTCCTTC.

The DNA of the CDR3 is TGTGCCAGTAGTATTGGTGTCAAGCTAGCCAAAAACATTCAGTACTTC. Translation: CASSIGVKLAKNIQYF. This chain links TRBV19 with TRBJ2-4; D ambiguous. The V gene's germline CDR1 is LNHDA and CDR2 SQIVND (reference sequence). V dropped 3 bases and J dropped 0 bases, with 12 bases sitting between them. CDR3 length: 16 residues.

This clonotype showed up many times. The chain carries TRBV10-3 and TRBJ1-2; possibly TRBD1 for D (5 bases). CDR3 length: 15 residues. V was shortened by 6 bases and J by 0 bases, with 14 bases between the two germline ends. Germline V gives CDR1 ENHRY, CDR2 SYGVKD. The CDR3 loop reads CAIRDFRVPNYGYTF. The DNA of the CDR3 is TGTGCCATCAGAGATTTCAGGGTTCCTAACTATGGCTACACCTTC.

The rearrangement joins TRBV7-3 to TRBJ2-2; D is unresolved. The CDR3 spans 17 residues. CDR1 and CDR2 from the germline V gene are SGHTA and FQGTGA. V was clipped by 6 bases and J by 2 bases, with 19 bases between them. The CDR3 DNA sequence: TGTGCCAGCAGTTCCAGGATGGGTTCTGGAAACACCGGGGAGCTGTTTTTT. Its protein product is CASSSRMGSGNTGELFF.

This clonotype was counted at least ten times. The chain is built from TRBV24-1 and TRBJ1-2; TRBD1 matches at 9 bases. Unmatched junction bases numbered 16, after V lost 7 bases and J lost 5 bases. Germline-derived CDR1 and CDR2 are KGHDR and SFDVKD. CDR3 length: 17 amino acids. The CDR3 DNA follows: TGTGCCACCAGCACAAGCGCCGGGACAGGGCTCGGTTATGGCTACACCTTC. Amino acids: CATSTSAGTGLGYGYTF.

This clonotype was picked up many times. This sequence joins TRBV10-2 and TRBJ2-1; 9 bases line up with TRBD2. V shed 6 bases and J 5 bases; nucleotides not matched to a gene: 8. This CDR3 has 15 amino acids. CDR1 and CDR2 (germline): WSHSY, SAAADI. Here the CDR3 reads CASRATSGYHNEQFF. The CDR3 nucleotides read TGCGCCAGCAGGGCGACTAGCGGCTACCACAATGAGCAGTTCTTC.

As for this clonotype: A clone one base away is much larger, so this may be a read error. V gene TRBV12-3 or TRBV12-4 combines with J gene TRBJ2-2, with a tentative D call TRBD2 (6 bases). The CDR3 is 15 amino acids. The CDR3 DNA sequence: TGTGGCAGCAGTGCGGGACCAGAGTACACCGGGGAGCTGTTTTTT. Protein: CGSSAGPEYTGELFF.

The chain recombines TRBV7-8 with TRBJ2-6, with TRBD2 matching over 7 bases. This CDR3 region has 16 residues. The V gene end was trimmed by 1 base and the J gene end by 9 bases; junction bases not matched to a gene: 9. Germline CDR1 and CDR2: SGHVS and FQNEAQ. In DNA form, the CDR3 reads TGTGCCAGCAGCTTAGTCGGACTAGTTCCAGGCAACGTCCTGACTTTC. As protein: CASSLVGLVPGNVLTF.

Concerning this clonotype: This clone may be a read error of a much larger clone one base away. CDR3 sequence: CASSHSGPTGTQYF. The CDR3 region has the DNA TGCGCCAGCAGCCACTCTGGGCCCACAGGTACGCAGTATTTT. The genes are TRBV4-1 and TRBJ2-3; tentative D call: TRBD1 (5 bases). The CDR3 length is 14 residues. CDR1 is MGHRA and CDR2 is YSYEKL in the germline V gene.

Concerning this clonotype itself: This may be a read error, as it is one base from a much larger clone. The V gene is TRBV6-5, the J gene TRBJ2-2; D might be TRBD2 (6 bases). There are 14 residues in the CDR3. Germline V gene lookup returns CDR1 MNHEY and CDR2 SVGAGI. This CDR3 reads CASSKKGSTGGLFF. The CDR3 nucleotides are TGTGCCAGCTCCAAGAAAGGGAGTACCGGGGGGCTGTTTTTT.

J is TRBJ1-5 and V is TRBV19; D may be TRBD1 (5 bases). Trimming shortened V by 4 bases and J by 3 bases, and 13 bases separated the two germline ends. There are 15 residues in the CDR3. Germline-derived CDR1 and CDR2 are LNHDA and SQIVND (reference sequence). The CDR3 sequence is CASSSPGRVNQPQHF. Written as DNA, the CDR3 is TGTGCCAGTAGTAGCCCGGGACGGGTCAATCAGCCCCAGCATTTT.

This clonotype was picked up many times. The chain has TRBV20-1 and TRBJ2-7, with D possibly being TRBD2 (7 bases). CDR1 and CDR2 (germline): DFQATT, SNEGSKA (reference sequence). The V end was cut by 6 bases, the J end by 2 bases, with 14 bases between. This CDR3 region has 13 residues. The CDR3 here is CSAGGERTYEQYF. The CDR3 DNA sequence: TGCAGTGCAGGGGGGGAGAGGACCTACGAGCAGTACTTC.

Turning to this clonotype: A much bigger clone sits one base away, suggesting this may be a read error. The rearrangement uses TRBV7-9 and TRBJ1-2; D gene unclear. This CDR3 comprises 15 residues. Germline CDR1 and CDR2: SEHNR and FQNEAQ (reference sequence). Here the CDR3 DNA reads TGTGCCAGCAGCCAGGCACAGAGGGCTAACTATGGCTACCCCTTC. It codes for CASSQAQRANYGYPF.

Of note for this clonotype: Mismatch with germline at one junction end may stem from a read error. V is TRBV5-6 and J is TRBJ1-2; TRBD1 matches 9 bases. Germline V gene sequence: CDR1 SGHDT, CDR2 YYEEEE. This CDR3 has 15 residues. CDR3 nucleotides: TGTGCCAGCAGCTTGGGACAGGGGGTGTTTTATGGCCACACCTTC. Protein sequence: CASSLGQGVFYGHTF.

This clonotype has a single count. The junction departs from germline at one end; a sequencing error may be responsible. The chain recombines TRBV2 with TRBJ1-2; tentatively, D is TRBD1 (5 bases). There are 15 residues in the CDR3. Germline V gene sequence: CDR1 SNHLY, CDR2 FYNNEI. In nucleotides, the CDR3 is TGTGCCAGCAGTGTGAGTCAGGGAGTCGGCTATAGCTACACCTTC. Translating it yields CASSVSQGVGYSYTF.

This sequence joins TRBV2 and TRBJ2-3, with D possibly matching TRBD2 (6 bases). There are 16 residues in the CDR3. V was clipped by 5 bases and J by 3 bases, with 18 bases between them. Looked up from germline, CDR1 is SNHLY and CDR2 is FYNNEI. The CDR3 DNA follows: TGTGCCAGCAGTTTAGCGGAGGGGTTGCGGACAGATACGCAGTATTTT. This sequence encodes CASSLAEGLRTDTQYF. Full variable domain (rest looked up from reference TRBV2 and TRBJ2-3): EPEVTQTPSHQVTQMGQEVILRCVPISNHLYFYWYRQILGQKVEFLVSFYNNEISEKSEIFDDQFSVERPDGSNFTLKIRSTKLEDSAMYFCASSLAEGLRTDTQYFGPGTRLTVL.

In its sample, this clonotype was seen many times. The genes are TRBV5-1 and TRBJ2-2; possibly TRBD2 for D (6 bases). Trimming removed 1 base from V and 4 bases from J, with 8 bases in between. The V gene's germline CDR1 is SGHRS and CDR2 YFSETQ. This CDR3 is 14 amino acids long. The CDR3 loop reads CASSLIGGTGELFF. CDR3 in DNA: TGCGCCAGCAGCTTGATCGGGGGCACCGGGGAGCTGTTTTTT.

The V call is TRBV27, the J call TRBJ2-3; TRBD2 aligns across 8 bases. Germline V lookup: CDR1 MNHEY, CDR2 SMNVEV (reference sequence). This CDR3 spans 13 amino acids. Unmatched junction bases numbered 7, after V lost 5 bases and J lost 9 bases. The CDR3 sequence is CASSSRLAITQYF. CDR3 sequence (DNA): TGTGCCAGCAGTAGCCGACTAGCGATAACGCAGTATTTT.

This clonotype was seen only a few times. One base away lies a much larger clone, so this may be a sequencing read error. The chain has TRBV20-1 and TRBJ2-7; D unresolved. Germline CDR1 and CDR2: DFQATT and SNEGSKA (reference sequence). Between the trimmed V and J ends, which lost 6 bases and 0 bases, there was a span of 15 bases. CDR3 length: 14 residues. The CDR3 loop reads CSAYRPGPSYEQYF. CDR3 sequence (DNA): TGCAGTGCCTACCGCCCCGGTCCCTCCTACGAGCAGTACTTC.

This clonotype has a count of ten or more. The CDR3 DNA reads as TGTGCCAGCAGCTTAAGGGGTCCGGGGTACTACTACAATGAGCAGTTCTTC. Residues: CASSLRGPGYYYNEQFF. The rearrangement links TRBV7-6 to TRBJ2-1, with D perhaps TRBD1 or TRBD2 (5 bases each). Trimming left V 2 bases short and J 3 bases short, with 17 bases between. The CDR3 spans 17 residues. Germline V CDR1 and CDR2: SGHVS, FNYEAQ.

With regard to this clonotype: With a much larger clone just one base away, this may be a read error. The chain links TRBV6-5 to TRBJ2-1; weak D call: TRBD1 (5 bases). The germline gives CDR1 MNHEY, CDR2 SVGAGI. The CDR3 has 14 amino acids. Trimming pared 6 bases from V and 8 bases from J, leaving 17 bases between. CDR3: CASRLDSTHDEQFF. The CDR3 DNA reads TGTGCCAGCAGGCTCGACAGTACTCACGATGAGCAGTTCTTC.